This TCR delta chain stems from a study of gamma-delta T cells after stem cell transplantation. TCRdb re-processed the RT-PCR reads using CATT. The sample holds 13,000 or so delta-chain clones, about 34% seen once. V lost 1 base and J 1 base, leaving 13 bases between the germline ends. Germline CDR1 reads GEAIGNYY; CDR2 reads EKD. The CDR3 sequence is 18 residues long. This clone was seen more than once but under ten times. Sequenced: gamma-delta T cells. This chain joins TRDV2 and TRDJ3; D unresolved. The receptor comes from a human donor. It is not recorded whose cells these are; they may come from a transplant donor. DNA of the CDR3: TGTGCCTGTGACACGGCGGCACTTGCTTCCTGGGACACCCGACAGATGTTTTTC. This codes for CACDTAALASWDTRQMFF.